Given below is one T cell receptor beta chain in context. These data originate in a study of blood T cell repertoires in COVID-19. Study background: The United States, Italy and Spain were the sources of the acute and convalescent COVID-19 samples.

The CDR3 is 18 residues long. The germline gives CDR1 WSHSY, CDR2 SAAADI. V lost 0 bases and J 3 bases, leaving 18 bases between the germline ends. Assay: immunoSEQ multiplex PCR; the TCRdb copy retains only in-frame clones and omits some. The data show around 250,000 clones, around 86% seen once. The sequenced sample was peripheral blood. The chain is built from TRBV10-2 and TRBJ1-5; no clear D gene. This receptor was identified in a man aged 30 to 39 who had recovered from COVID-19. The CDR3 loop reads CASSESPIVAGSNQPQHF. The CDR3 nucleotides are TGCGCCAGCAGTGAGTCACCAATAGTGGCGGGCTCCAATCAGCCCCAGCATTTT.